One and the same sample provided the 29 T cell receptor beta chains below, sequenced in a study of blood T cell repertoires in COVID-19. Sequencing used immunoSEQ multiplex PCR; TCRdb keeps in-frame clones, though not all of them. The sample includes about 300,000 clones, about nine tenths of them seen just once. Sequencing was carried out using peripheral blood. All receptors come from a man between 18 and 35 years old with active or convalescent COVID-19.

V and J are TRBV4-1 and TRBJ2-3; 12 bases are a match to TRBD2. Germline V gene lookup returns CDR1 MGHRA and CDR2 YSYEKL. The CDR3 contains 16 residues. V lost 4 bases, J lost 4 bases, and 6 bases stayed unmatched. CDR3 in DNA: TGCGCCAGCAGCCCCCTAGCGGGAGGGAGGGCAGATACGCAGTATTTT. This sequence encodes CASSPLAGGRADTQYF.

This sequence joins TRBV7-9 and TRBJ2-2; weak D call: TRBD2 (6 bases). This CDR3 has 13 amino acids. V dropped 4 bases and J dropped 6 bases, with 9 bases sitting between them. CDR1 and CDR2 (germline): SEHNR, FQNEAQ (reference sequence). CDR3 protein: CASSSPGAGELFF. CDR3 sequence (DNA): TGTGCCAGCAGCTCCCCGGGGGCCGGGGAGCTGTTTTTT.

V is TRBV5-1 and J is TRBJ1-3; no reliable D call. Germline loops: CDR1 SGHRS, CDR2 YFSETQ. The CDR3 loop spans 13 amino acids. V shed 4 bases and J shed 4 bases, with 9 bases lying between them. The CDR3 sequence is CASSPGSGNTIYF. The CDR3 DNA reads TGCGCCAGCAGCCCCGGGAGCGGAAACACCATATATTTT.

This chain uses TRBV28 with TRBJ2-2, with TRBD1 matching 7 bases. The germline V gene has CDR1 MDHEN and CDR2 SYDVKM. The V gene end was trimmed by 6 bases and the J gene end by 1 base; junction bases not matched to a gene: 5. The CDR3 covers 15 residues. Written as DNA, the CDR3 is TGTGCCAGCAGACATAGGACAGGGAACACCGGGGAGCTGTTTTTT. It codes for CASRHRTGNTGELFF. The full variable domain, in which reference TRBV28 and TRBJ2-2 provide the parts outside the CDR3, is DVKVTQSSRYLVKRTGEKVFLECVQDMDHENMFWYRQDPGLGLRLIYFSYDVKMKEKGDIPEGYSVSREKKERFSLILESASTNQTSMYLCASRHRTGNTGELFFGEGSRLTVL.

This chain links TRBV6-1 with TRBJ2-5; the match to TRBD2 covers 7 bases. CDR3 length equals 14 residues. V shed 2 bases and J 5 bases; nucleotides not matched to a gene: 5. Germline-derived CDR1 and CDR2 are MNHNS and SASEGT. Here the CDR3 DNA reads TGTGCCAGCAGTGAAATGACTAGCACGGAGACCCAGTACTTC. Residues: CASSEMTSTETQYF.

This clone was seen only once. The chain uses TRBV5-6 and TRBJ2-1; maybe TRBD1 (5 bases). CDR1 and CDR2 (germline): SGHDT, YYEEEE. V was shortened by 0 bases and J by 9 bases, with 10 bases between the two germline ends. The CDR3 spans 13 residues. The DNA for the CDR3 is TGTGCCAGCAGCTTGGGAGTAACAGGTGAGCAGTTCTTC. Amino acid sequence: CASSLGVTGEQFF.

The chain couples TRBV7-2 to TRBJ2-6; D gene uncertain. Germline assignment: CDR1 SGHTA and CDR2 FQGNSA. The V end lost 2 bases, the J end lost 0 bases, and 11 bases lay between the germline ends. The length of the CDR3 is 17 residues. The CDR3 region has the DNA TGTGCCAGCAGCTTAATCTCAAGGAGCTCTGGGGCCAACGTCCTGACTTTC. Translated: CASSLISRSSGANVLTF.

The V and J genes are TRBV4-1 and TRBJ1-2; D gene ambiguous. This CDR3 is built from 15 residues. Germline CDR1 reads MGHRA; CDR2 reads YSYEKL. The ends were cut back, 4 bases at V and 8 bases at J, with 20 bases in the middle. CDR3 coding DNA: TGCGCCAGCAGCCCAGATTCAAGCGGAGTGTCCGGCTACACCTTC. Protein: CASSPDSSGVSGYTF.

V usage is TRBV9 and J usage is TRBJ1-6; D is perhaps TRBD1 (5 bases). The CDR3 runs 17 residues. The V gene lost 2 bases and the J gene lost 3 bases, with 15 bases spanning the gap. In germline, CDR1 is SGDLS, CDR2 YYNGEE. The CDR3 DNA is TGTGCCAGCAGCGTTTCGGGGGGGACCCACTATAATTCACCCCTCCACTTT. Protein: CASSVSGGTHYNSPLHF. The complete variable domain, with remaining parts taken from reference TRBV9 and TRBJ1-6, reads DSGVTQTPKHLITATGQRVTLRCSPRSGDLSVYWYQQSLDQGLQFLIQYYNGEERAKGNILERFSAQQFPDLHSELNLSSLELGDSALYFCASSVSGGTHYNSPLHFGNGTRLTVT.

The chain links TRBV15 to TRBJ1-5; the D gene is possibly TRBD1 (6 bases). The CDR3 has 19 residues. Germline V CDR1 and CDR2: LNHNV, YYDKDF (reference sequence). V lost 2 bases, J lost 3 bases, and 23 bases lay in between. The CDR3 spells CATSRLGPEARGDNQPQHF. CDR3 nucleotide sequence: TGTGCCACCAGCAGACTAGGCCCAGAGGCCAGGGGTGACAATCAGCCCCAGCATTTT.

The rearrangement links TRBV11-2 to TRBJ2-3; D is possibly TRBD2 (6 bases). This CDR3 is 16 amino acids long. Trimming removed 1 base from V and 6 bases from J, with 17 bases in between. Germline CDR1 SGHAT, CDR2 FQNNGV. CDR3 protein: CASSLARRAPTDTQYF. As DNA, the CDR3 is TGTGCCAGCAGCTTAGCGCGGAGGGCGCCCACGGATACGCAGTATTTT.

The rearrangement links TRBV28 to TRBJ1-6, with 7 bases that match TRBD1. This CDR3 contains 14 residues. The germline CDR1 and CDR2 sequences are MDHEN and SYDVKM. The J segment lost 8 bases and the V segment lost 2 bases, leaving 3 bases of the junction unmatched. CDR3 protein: CASSLHRGDSPLHF. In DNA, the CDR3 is TGTGCCAGCAGTTTACACAGGGGCGATTCACCCCTCCACTTT.

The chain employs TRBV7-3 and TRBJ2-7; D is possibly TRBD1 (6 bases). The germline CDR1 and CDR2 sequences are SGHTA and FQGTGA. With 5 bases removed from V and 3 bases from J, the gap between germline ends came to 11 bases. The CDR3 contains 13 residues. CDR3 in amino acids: CASSPMTGYEQYF. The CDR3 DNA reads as TGTGCCAGCAGCCCAATGACAGGCTACGAGCAGTACTTC.

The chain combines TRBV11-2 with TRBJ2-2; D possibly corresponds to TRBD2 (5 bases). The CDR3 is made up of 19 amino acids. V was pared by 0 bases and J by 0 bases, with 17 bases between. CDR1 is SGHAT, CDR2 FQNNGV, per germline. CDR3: CASSLDEGQSFANTGELFF. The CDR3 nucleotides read TGTGCCAGCAGCTTAGACGAGGGTCAGTCGTTCGCGAACACCGGGGAGCTGTTTTTT.

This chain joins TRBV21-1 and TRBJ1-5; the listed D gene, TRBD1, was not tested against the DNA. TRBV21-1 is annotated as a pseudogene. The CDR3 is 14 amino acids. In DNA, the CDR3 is TGTGCCAGCAAGACTTGGGGGCAAAATCAGCCCCAGCATTTT. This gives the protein CASKTWGQNQPQHF.

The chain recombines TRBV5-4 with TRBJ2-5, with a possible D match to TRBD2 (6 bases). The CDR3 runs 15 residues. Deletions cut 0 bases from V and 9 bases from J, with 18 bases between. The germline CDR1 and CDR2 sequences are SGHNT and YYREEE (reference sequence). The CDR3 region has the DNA TGTGCCAGCAGCTTGGGTTTTAGCGGAACGATGGCCCAGTACTTC. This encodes CASSLGFSGTMAQYF.

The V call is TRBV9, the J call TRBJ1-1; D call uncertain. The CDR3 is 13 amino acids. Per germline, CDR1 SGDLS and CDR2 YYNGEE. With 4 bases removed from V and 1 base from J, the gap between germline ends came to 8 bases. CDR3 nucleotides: TGTGCCAGCAGCACTTCCACGAACACTGAAGCTTTCTTT. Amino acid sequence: CASSTSTNTEAFF.

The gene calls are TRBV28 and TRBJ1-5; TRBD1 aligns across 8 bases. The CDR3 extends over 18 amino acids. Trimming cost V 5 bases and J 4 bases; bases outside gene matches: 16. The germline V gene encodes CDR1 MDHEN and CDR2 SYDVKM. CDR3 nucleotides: TGTGCCAGCAGTCCAATGGCAGGGGGCGGGGGTTTAAATCAGCCCCAGCATTTT. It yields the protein CASSPMAGGGGLNQPQHF.

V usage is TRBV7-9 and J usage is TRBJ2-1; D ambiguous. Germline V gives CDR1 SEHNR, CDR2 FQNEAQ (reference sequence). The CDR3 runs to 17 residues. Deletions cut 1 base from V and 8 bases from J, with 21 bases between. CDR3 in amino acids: CASSLGLFPQTIYEQFF. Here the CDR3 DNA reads TGTGCCAGCAGCTTAGGCCTTTTCCCCCAAACAATCTATGAGCAGTTCTTC.

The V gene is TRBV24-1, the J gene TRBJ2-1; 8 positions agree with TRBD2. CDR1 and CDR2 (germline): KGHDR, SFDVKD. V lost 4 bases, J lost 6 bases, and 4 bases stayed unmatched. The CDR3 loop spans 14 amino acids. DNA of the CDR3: TGTGCCACCAGTGACCCGGGACTAGTCAATGAGCAGTTCTTC. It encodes CATSDPGLVNEQFF.

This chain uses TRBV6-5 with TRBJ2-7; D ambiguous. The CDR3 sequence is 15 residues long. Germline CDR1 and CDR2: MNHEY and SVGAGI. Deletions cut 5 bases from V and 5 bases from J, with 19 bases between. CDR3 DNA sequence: TGTGCCAGCAGTACAATAGCCAAGACGGCGGACGAGCAGTACTTC. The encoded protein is CASSTIAKTADEQYF.

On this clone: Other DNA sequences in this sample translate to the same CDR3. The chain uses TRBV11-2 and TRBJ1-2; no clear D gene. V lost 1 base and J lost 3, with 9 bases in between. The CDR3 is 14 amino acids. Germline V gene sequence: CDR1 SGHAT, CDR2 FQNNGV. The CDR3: CASSLGAGDYGYTF. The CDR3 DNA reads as TGTGCCAGCAGCTTAGGTGCGGGAGACTATGGCTACACCTTC.

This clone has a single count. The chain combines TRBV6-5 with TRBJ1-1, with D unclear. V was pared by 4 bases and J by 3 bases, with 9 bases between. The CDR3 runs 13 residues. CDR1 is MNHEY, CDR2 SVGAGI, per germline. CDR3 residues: CASSLARDTEAFF. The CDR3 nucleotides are TGTGCCAGCAGTTTGGCCCGGGACACTGAAGCTTTCTTT.

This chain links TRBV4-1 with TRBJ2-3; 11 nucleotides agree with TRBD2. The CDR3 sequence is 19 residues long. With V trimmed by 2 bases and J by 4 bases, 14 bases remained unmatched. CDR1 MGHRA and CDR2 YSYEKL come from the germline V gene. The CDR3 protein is CASSQKLGLADQLSDTQYF. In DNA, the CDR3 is TGCGCCAGCAGCCAAAAACTGGGACTAGCGGATCAGTTGTCAGATACGCAGTATTTT.

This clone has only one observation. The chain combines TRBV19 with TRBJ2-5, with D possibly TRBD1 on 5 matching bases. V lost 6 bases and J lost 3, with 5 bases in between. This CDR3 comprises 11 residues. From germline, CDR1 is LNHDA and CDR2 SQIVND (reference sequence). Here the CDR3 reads CASRGEETQYF. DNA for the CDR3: TGTGCCAGTAGAGGGGAAGAGACCCAGTACTTC.

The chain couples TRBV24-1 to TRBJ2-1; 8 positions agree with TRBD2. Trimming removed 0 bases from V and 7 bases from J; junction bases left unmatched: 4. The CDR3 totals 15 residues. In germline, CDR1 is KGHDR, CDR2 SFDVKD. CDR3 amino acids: CATSDLDGTRNEQFF. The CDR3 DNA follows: TGTGCCACCAGTGATTTGGACGGGACTAGAAATGAGCAGTTCTTC.

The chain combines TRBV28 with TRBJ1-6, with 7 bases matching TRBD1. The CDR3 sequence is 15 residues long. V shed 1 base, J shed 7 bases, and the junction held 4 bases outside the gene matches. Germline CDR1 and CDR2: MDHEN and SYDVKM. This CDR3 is CASSLYRGGNSPLHF. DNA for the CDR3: TGTGCCAGCAGTTTATACCGAGGGGGCAATTCACCCCTCCACTTT. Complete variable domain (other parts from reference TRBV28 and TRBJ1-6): DVKVTQSSRYLVKRTGEKVFLECVQDMDHENMFWYRQDPGLGLRLIYFSYDVKMKEKGDIPEGYSVSREKKERFSLILESASTNQTSMYLCASSLYRGGNSPLHFGNGTRLTVT.

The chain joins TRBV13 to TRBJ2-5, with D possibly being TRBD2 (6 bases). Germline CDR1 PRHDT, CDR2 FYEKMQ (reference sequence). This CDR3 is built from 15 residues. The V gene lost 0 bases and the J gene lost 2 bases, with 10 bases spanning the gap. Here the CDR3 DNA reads TGTGCCAGCAGCTTAGGCCAAGGGACTCAAGAGACCCAGTACTTC. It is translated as CASSLGQGTQETQYF.

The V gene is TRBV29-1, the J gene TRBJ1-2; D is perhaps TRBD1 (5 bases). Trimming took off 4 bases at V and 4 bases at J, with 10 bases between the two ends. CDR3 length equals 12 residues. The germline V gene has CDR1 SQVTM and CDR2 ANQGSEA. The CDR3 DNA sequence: TGCAGCGTTGTAGACAGACTCTATGGCTACACCTTC. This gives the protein CSVVDRLYGYTF.